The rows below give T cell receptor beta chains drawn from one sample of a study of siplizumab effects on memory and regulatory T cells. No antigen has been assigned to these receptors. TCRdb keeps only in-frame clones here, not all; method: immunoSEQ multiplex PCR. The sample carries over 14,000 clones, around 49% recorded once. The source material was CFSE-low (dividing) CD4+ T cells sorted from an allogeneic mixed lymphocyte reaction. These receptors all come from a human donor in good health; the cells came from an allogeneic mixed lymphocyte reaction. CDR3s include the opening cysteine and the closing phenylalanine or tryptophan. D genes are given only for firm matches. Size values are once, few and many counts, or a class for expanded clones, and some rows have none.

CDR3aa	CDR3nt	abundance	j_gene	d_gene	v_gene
CASSPKQVRDTEAFF	TGTGCCAGCAGCCCAAAACAGGTAAGGGACACTGAAGCTTTCTTT	medium-sized	TRBJ1-1	NA	TRBV11-3
CASSQAYEQFF	TGTGCCAGCAGCCAAGCATATGAGCAGTTCTTC	NA	TRBJ2-1	NA	TRBV11-2
CATSREGSQYF	TGTGCCACCAGCAGAGAGGGAAGCCAGTACTTC	NA	TRBJ2-7	NA	TRBV15
CASSFRGSYGYTF	TGTGCCAGCAGTTTCCGGGGTTCCTATGGCTACACCTTC	large	TRBJ1-2	NA	TRBV27
CAWSVVGRGNTEAFF	TGTGCCTGGAGTGTAGTGGGCAGGGGGAACACTGAAGCTTTCTTT	few	TRBJ1-1	NA	TRBV30
CASIPPGNTEQYF	TGTGCCAGCATTCCTCCTGGGAACACCGAGCAGTACTTC	once	TRBJ2-7	NA	TRBV6-5
CASSLGNRADTQYF	TGTGCCAGTTCCCTAGGGAACAGGGCAGATACGCAGTATTTT	NA	TRBJ2-3	NA	TRBV19
CASFLTGARNTIYF	TGTGCCAGCTTTCTAACAGGGGCGAGAAACACCATATATTTT	NA	TRBJ1-3	TRBD1	TRBV6-6
CASSLFRDSGPGTIYF	TGTGCCAGCTCGCTGTTTCGGGACAGTGGACCCGGCACCATATATTTT	few	TRBJ1-3	TRBD1	TRBV18
CASSPNSGLQETQYF	TGTGCCAGCTCACCAAATAGCGGCCTCCAAGAGACCCAGTACTTC	NA	TRBJ2-5	NA	TRBV18
CASSPIHGTGGASYNEQFF	TGTGCCAGCAGCCCAATCCACGGGACAGGGGGGGCGTCCTACAATGAGCAGTTCTTC	few	TRBJ2-1	TRBD1	TRBV16
CASSPNFYTDTQYF	TGTGCCAGCTCACCAAACTTTTACACAGATACGCAGTATTTT	NA	TRBJ2-3	NA	TRBV18
CASGLLGNQPQHF	TGTGCTAGTGGTTTGTTGGGTAATCAGCCCCAGCATTTT	NA	TRBJ1-5	NA	TRBV12-5
CASSLARYNEQFF	TGTGCCAGCAGCTTAGCTCGTTACAATGAGCAGTTCTTC	NA	TRBJ2-1	NA	TRBV11-1
CASRRSEGYTF	TGCGCCAGCAGGCGATCTGAAGGCTACACCTTC	NA	TRBJ1-2	NA	TRBV5-1
CASSLEEGPGEQYF	TGTGCCAGCAGCTTAGAGGAGGGCCCGGGCGAGCAGTACTTC	NA	TRBJ2-7	NA	TRBV7-2
CASSQGDGGISQETQYF	TGTGCCAGCAGCCAAGGAGACGGCGGGATTAGCCAAGAGACCCAGTACTTC	NA	TRBJ2-5	NA	TRBV4-2
CASNPERRAGYTF	TGTGCCAGCAACCCGGAGCGGCGGGCTGGCTACACCTTC	few	TRBJ1-2	NA	TRBV2
CASSQGGKSSGRISYNEQFF	TGTGCCAGCAGCCAAGGAGGAAAATCCAGCGGACGAATCTCCTACAATGAGCAGTTCTTC	NA	TRBJ2-1	NA	TRBV4-2
CASSVAINTVGGEKLFF	TGTGCCAGCAGCGTAGCCATAAATACGGTTGGGGGTGAAAAACTGTTTTTT	NA	TRBJ1-4	NA	TRBV9
CASSYSVGNTEAFF	TGTGCCAGCAGTTACTCGGTAGGGAACACTGAAGCTTTCTTT	few	TRBJ1-1	NA	TRBV6-6
CASSDRVRANEKLFF	TGTGCCAGCAGTGACAGGGTGAGAGCTAATGAAAAACTGTTTTTT	NA	TRBJ1-4	NA	TRBV2
CASSQSGVVNTEAFF	TGTGCCAGCAGCCAATCGGGTGTGGTGAACACTGAAGCTTTCTTT	medium-sized	TRBJ1-1	NA	TRBV16
CASRIGQGAIRGNEQFF	TGTGCCAGCAGGATTGGACAGGGGGCCATACGAGGCAATGAGCAGTTCTTC	NA	TRBJ2-1	TRBD1	TRBV2
CASSLNGGTITDTQYF	TGTGCCAGCTCTCTCAACGGAGGGACAATCACAGATACGCAGTATTTT	NA	TRBJ2-3	NA	TRBV18
CASSESWVNRYGYTF	TGTGCCAGCAGCGAAAGTTGGGTGAACCGCTATGGCTACACCTTC	NA	TRBJ1-2	NA	TRBV6-1